This TCR beta chain was documented in a study of blood T cell repertoires in COVID-19. Background on the study: The samples span acute and convalescent COVID-19 from the United States, Italy and Spain. PBMCs, B-cell-depleted T cells, or T cells were the source of the cDNA or gDNA that made up the material.

Per the original methods: Nucleated cell number was recorded as an estimate derived from reference gene primer amplification. Sequenced by immunoSEQ multiplex PCR; TCRdb stores in-frame clones only, minus some. The DNA gave D and trimming, while V, J and clone size come from that table. The sample consists of 95,000 to 100,000 clones, approximately 90% of them appearing once. The CDR3 has 14 residues. The germline V gene encodes CDR1 SQVTM and CDR2 ANQGSEA. The junction had 9 bases not matched to a gene; V was cut back by 2 bases and J by 8 bases. The sample consisted of peripheral blood. The source of this sequence is a man between 50 and 59 years old with acute or convalescent COVID-19. The chain has TRBV29-1 and TRBJ1-2; 9 nucleotides align to TRBD1. The CDR3 nucleotides are TGCAGCGTTGAAAAGGAGGGACAGGGTCGAGGCTACACCTTC. Amino acid sequence: CSVEKEGQGRGYTF.